This paragraph covers one TCR beta chain sequence. Its antigen is undetermined. Amounts of about 0.9-11 million cryopreserved PBMC were held in the samples before DNA extraction. This sample is drawn from a study of long-term antiretroviral therapy in people with HIV. Running of the v3.0 immunoSEQ assay took place at survey level. Profiling relied on immunoSEQ multiplex PCR, and the TCRdb table lists in-frame clones only, not all of them. This sample carries 30,000 to 40,000 clones, 79% of them seen once, and the ten largest clones take 3.2%. Study-level results: Once patients were on ART, diversity went higher but still fell short of transplant donor controls. Clonotypes expanded prior to ART showed repertoire dominance at all sampled time points.

V was cut by 5 bases and J by 4 bases, with 17 bases left in between. CDR1 MNHEY and CDR2 SVGAGI come from the germline V gene. This CDR3 is 15 amino acids long. This chain links TRBV6-5 with TRBJ1-2; D is undetermined. This sequence originates from a young man with HIV. The specimen comprised unsorted PBMCs, sampled 1.9 years after starting antiretroviral therapy. This CDR3 reads CASSLSTSWGYGYTF. Here the CDR3 DNA reads TGTGCCAGCAGTCTAAGTACCTCCTGGGGCTATGGCTACACCTTC.